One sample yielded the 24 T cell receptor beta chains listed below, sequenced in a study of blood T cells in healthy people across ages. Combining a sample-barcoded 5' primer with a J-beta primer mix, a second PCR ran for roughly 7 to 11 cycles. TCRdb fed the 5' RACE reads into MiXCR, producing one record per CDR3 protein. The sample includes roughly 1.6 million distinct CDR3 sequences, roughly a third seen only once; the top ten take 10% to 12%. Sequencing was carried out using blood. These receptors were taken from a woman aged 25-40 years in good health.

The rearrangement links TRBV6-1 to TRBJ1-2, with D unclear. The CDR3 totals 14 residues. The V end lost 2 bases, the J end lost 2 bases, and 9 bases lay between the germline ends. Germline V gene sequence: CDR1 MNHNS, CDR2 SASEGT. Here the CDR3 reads CASSESAVNYGYTF. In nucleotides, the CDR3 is TGTGCCAGCAGTGAATCTGCGGTAAACTATGGCTACACCTTC.

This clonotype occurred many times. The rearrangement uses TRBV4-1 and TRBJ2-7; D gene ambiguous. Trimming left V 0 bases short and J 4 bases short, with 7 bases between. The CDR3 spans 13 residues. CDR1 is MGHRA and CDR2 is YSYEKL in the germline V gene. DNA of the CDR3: TGCGCCAGCAGCCAAGATTACAATTACGAGCAGTACTTC. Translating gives CASSQDYNYEQYF.

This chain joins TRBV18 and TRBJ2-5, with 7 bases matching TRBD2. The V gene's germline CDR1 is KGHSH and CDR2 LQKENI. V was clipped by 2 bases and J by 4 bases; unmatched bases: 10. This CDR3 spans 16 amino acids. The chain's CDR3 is CASSPTGGSSRETQYF. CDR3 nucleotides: TGTGCCAGCTCACCAACAGGCGGGAGTAGTCGAGAGACCCAGTACTTC.

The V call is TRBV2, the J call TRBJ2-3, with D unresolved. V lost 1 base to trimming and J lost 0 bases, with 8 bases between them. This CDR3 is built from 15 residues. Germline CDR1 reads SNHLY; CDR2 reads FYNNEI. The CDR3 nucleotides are TGTGCCAGCAGTGAAGTAACTCGTAGCACAGATACGCAGTATTTT. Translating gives CASSEVTRSTDTQYF. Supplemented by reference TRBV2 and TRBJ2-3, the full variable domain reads EPEVTQTPSHQVTQMGQEVILRCVPISNHLYFYWYRQILGQKVEFLVSFYNNEISEKSEIFDDQFSVERPDGSNFTLKIRSTKLEDSAMYFCASSEVTRSTDTQYFGPGTRLTVL.

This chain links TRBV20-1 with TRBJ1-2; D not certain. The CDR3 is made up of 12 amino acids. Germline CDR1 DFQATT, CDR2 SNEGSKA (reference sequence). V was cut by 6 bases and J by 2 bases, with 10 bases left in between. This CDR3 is CSAYHSNYGYTF. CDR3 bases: TGCAGTGCGTACCACTCAAACTATGGCTACACCTTC.

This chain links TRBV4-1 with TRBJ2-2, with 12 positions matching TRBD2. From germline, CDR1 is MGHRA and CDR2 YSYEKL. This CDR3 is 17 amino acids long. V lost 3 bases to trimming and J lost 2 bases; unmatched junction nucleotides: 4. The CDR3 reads CASSHTSGGPNTGELFF. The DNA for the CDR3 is TGCGCCAGCAGCCATACTAGCGGGGGGCCCAACACCGGGGAGCTGTTTTTT.

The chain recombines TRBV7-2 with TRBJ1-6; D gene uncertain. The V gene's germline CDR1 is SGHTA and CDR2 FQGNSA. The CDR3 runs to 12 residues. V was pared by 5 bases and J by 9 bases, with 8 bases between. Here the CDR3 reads CASSAPPSPLHF. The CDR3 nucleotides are TGTGCCAGCAGCGCACCCCCTTCACCCCTCCACTTT.

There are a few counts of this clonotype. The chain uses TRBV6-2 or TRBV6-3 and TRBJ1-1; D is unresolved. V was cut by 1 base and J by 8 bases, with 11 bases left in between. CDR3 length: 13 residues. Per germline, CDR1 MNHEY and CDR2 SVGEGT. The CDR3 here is CASSYLQYAEAFF. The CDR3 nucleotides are TGTGCCAGCAGTTACTTACAGTACGCCGAAGCTTTCTTT.

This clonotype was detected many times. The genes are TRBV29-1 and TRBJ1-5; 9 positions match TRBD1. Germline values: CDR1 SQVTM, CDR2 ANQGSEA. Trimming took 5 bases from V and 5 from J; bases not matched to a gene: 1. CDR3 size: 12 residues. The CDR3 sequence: CSVRTGDQPQHF. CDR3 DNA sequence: TGCAGCGTTCGGACAGGGGATCAGCCCCAGCATTTT.

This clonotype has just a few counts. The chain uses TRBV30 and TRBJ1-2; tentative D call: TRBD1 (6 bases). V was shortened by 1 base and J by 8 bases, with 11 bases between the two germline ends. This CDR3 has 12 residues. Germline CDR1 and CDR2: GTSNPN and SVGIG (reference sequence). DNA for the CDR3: TGTGCCTGGAGTGGCTACAGGGACGGCTACACCTTC. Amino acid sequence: CAWSGYRDGYTF.

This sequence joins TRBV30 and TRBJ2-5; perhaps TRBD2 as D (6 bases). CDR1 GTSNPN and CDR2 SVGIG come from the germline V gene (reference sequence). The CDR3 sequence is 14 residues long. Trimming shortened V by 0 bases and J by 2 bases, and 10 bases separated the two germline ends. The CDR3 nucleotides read TGTGCCTGGAGTGTCGGGGGACCTCAAGAGACCCAGTACTTC. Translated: CAWSVGGPQETQYF. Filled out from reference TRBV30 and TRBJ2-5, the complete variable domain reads SQTIHQWPATLVQPVGSPLSLECTVEGTSNPNLYWYRQAAGRGLQLLFYSVGIGQISSEVPQNLSASRPQDRQFILSSKKLLLSDSGFYLCAWSVGGPQETQYFGPGTRLLVL.

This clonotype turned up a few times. CDR3 protein: CASSLLPGANQPQHF. The CDR3 DNA is TGTGCCAGCAGCTTATTGCCAGGGGCGAATCAGCCCCAGCATTTT. The chain links TRBV7-2 to TRBJ1-5; maybe TRBD1 (6 bases). From germline, CDR1 is SGHTA and CDR2 FQGNSA. V dropped 2 bases and J dropped 4 bases, with 12 bases sitting between them. The CDR3 is 15 amino acids.

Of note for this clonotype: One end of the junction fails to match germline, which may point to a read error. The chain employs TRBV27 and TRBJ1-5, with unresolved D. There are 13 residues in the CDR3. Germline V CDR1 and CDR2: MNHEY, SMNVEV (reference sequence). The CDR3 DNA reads TGTGCCAGCAGTTTATATTCCGATCAGCCCCAGAATTTT. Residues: CASSLYSDQPQNF.

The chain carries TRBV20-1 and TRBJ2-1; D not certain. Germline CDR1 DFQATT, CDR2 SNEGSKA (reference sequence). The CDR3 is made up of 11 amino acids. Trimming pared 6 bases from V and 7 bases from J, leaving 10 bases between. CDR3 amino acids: CSAPAGNEQFF. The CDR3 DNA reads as TGCAGTGCCCCCGCCGGGAATGAGCAGTTCTTC.

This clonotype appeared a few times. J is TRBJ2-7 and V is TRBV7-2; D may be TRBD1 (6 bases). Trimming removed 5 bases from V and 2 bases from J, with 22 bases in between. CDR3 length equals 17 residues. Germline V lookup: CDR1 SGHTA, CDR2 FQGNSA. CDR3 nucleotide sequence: TGTGCCAGCAGCCAGACAGGCTACTCAATTCTTACCTACGAGCAGTACTTC. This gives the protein CASSQTGYSILTYEQYF.

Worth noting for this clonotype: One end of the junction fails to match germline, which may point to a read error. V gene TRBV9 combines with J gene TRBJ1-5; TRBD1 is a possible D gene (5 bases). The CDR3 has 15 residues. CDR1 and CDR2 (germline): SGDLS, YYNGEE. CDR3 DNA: TGTGCCAGCAGCGCAACACAGGACAACAATCGGCCCCAGCATTTT. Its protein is CASSATQDNNRPQHF.

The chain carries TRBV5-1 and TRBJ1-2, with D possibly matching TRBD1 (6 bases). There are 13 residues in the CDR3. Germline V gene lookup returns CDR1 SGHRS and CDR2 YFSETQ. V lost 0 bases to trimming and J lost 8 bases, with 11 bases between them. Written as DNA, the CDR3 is TGCGCCAGCAGCTTGGGACAGGTAGACGGCTACACCTTC. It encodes CASSLGQVDGYTF.

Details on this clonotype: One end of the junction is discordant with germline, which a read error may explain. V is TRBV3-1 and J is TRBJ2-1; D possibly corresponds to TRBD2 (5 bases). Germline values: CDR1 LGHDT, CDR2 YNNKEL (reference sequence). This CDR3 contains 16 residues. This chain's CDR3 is CASSQDWELSYNKQFF. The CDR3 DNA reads TGTGCCAGCAGCCAAGATTGGGAGCTGTCCTACAATAAGCAGTTCTTC.

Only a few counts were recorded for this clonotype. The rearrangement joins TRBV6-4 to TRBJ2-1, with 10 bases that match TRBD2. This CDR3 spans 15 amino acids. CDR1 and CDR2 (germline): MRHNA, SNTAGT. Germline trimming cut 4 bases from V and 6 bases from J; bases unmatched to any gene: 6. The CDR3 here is CASSAGTSAGNEQFF. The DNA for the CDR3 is TGTGCCAGCAGTGCTGGGACTAGCGCTGGCAATGAGCAGTTCTTC.

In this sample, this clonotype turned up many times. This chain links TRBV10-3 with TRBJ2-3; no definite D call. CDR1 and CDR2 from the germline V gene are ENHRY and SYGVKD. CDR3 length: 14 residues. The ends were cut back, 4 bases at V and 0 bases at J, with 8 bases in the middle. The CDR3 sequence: CAISGEVSTDTQYF. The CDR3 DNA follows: TGTGCCATCAGTGGGGAAGTTAGCACAGATACGCAGTATTTT.

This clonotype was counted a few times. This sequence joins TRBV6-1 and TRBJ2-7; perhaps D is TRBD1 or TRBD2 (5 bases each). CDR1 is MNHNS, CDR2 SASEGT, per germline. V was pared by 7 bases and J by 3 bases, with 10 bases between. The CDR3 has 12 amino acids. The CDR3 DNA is TGTGCCAGCACCGTGAGGGGCTACGAGCAGTACTTC. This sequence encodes CASTVRGYEQYF.

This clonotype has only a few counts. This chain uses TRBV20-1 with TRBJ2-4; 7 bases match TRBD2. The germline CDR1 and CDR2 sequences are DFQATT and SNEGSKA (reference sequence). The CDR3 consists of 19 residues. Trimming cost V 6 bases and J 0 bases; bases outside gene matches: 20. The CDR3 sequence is CSAFPGGGESTLAKNIQYF. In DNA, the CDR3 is TGCAGTGCCTTCCCGGGAGGCGGAGAATCGACCTTAGCCAAAAACATTCAGTACTTC.

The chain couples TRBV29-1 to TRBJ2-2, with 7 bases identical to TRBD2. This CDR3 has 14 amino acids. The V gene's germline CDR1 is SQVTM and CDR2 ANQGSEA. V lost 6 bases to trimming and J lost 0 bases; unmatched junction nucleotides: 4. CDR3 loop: CSVPGGANTGELFF. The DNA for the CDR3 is TGCAGCGTACCGGGGGGAGCGAACACCGGGGAGCTGTTTTTT.

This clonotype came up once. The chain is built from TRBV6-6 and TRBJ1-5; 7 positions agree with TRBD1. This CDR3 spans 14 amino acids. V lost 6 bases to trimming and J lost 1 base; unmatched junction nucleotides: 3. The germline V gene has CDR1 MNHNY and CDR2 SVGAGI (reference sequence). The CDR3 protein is CASRLQGSNQPQHF. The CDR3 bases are TGTGCCAGCAGGCTACAGGGGAGCAATCAGCCCCAGCATTTT.